This entry lists 16 T cell receptor beta chains sequenced from one sample in a study of graft-versus-host responses after intestinal transplantation. Using immunoSEQ multiplex PCR, the repertoire was profiled, and TCRdb retains in-frame clones only, with some absent. The data hold 130,000 or so clones, with about 90% observed a single time. These receptors' targets are unknown. The sample here was unstimulated CD4+ T cells sorted from spleen or lymph node cells, taken before intestinal transplant. Receptors were obtained from a human donor who received an intestinal transplant.

The J gene is TRBJ2-2, the V gene TRBV6-1, with D possibly called TRBD1 or TRBD2 (5 bases each). V gave up 3 bases and J gave up 0 bases, with 14 bases separating them. The CDR3 consists of 17 residues. Germline CDR1 reads MNHNS; CDR2 reads SASEGT. CDR3 DNA: TGTGCCAGCAGTGATAAGGGGATGGGGGCGAACACCGGGGAGCTGTTTTTT. Translating gives CASSDKGMGANTGELFF.

A word on this clone: Compared with germline, one end of the junction differs, possibly owing to a read error. Here the CDR3 DNA reads TGTGCCAGCAGTGAACGGGTTGTGAAAACTGAAGCTTTCTTT. It codes for CASSERVVKTEAFF. The rearrangement links TRBV2 to TRBJ1-1; D not certain. The CDR3 is made up of 14 amino acids. Germline CDR1 reads SNHLY; CDR2 reads FYNNEI.

This clone came up once. This sequence joins TRBV10-3 and TRBJ2-1; 10 nucleotides line up with TRBD2. With V trimmed by 5 bases and J by 5 bases, 3 bases remained unmatched. CDR1 is ENHRY, CDR2 SYGVKD, per germline. The CDR3 spans 14 residues. The CDR3 sequence: CAISLSGRNNEQFF. The DNA of the CDR3 is TGTGCCATCAGTCTTAGCGGGAGGAACAATGAGCAGTTCTTC.

This chain uses TRBV5-1 with TRBJ2-7; 8 nucleotides align to TRBD1. Germline CDR1 SGHRS, CDR2 YFSETQ. V dropped 4 bases and J dropped 7; count of bases not matched to a gene: 13. The CDR3 spans 15 residues. CDR3: CASSLRTGPPREQYF. CDR3 sequence (DNA): TGCGCCAGCAGCCTCCGGACAGGGCCTCCTAGGGAGCAGTACTTC.

This sequence joins TRBV6-5 and TRBJ2-1, with no clear D. The V end was cut by 10 bases, the J end by 3 bases, with 7 bases between. CDR1 is MNHEY, CDR2 SVGAGI, per germline. This CDR3 comprises 11 residues. The CDR3 is CATSFYNEQFF. The CDR3 region has the DNA TGTGCCACCTCATTCTACAATGAGCAGTTCTTC.

The rearrangement uses TRBV4-1 and TRBJ1-3; unclear D gene. This CDR3 region has 16 residues. From germline, CDR1 is MGHRA and CDR2 YSYEKL. V was clipped by 0 bases and J by 0 bases, with 9 bases between them. DNA of the CDR3: TGCGCCAGCAGCCAAGACAGGCTAAGCTCTGGAAACACCATATATTTT. Protein product: CASSQDRLSSGNTIYF.

The chain carries TRBV6-1 and TRBJ2-7; D is unresolved. This CDR3 comprises 13 residues. Germline V lookup: CDR1 MNHNS, CDR2 SASEGT. Trimming pared 8 bases from V and 2 bases from J, leaving 13 bases between. CDR3 nucleotide sequence: TGTGCCAGCGAAGGTGGCGGCACCTACGAGCAGTACTTC. It yields the protein CASEGGGTYEQYF.

V usage is TRBV4-2 and J usage is TRBJ1-5; no definite D call. The CDR3 totals 13 residues. Trimming stripped 0 bases from V and 6 bases from J, with 6 bases between. Germline V lookup: CDR1 LGHNA, CDR2 YNFKEQ. The CDR3 DNA is TGTGCCAGCAGCCAAGAGCAGGCTCAGCCCCAGCATTTT. Its translation is CASSQEQAQPQHF.

The rearrangement links TRBV28 to TRBJ1-1, with a weak D call TRBD1 (5 bases). V was trimmed by 3 bases and J by 1 base, leaving 9 bases between them. The CDR3 runs to 14 residues. Per germline, CDR1 MDHEN and CDR2 SYDVKM. The CDR3 sequence: CASSFPGRNTEAFF. CDR3 coding DNA: TGTGCCAGCAGTTTCCCGGGACGGAACACTGAAGCTTTCTTT.

V is TRBV7-3 and J is TRBJ2-7, with D perhaps matching TRBD1 or TRBD2 (6 bases each). The V and J ends lost 1 base and 3 bases respectively, with 13 bases between them. CDR1 is SGHTA, CDR2 FQGTGA, per germline. The CDR3 covers 15 residues. The CDR3, as DNA: TGTGCCAGCAGCTTAAGATCGGGGGCCGGCTACGAGCAGTACTTC. This translates into CASSLRSGAGYEQYF.

The V and J genes are TRBV5-4 and TRBJ2-1; TRBD2 aligns across 10 bases. This CDR3 is built from 15 residues. From germline, CDR1 is SGHNT and CDR2 YYREEE (reference sequence). Trimming at V came to 4 bases and at J to 2 bases, leaving 3 bases not matched to a gene. CDR3 in amino acids: CASSRAGGPYNEQFF. In DNA, the CDR3 is TGTGCCAGCAGCAGAGCGGGAGGGCCCTACAATGAGCAGTTCTTC.

This chain connects TRBV30 to TRBJ1-3; the D is unclear. The CDR3 length is 13 residues. The germline CDR1 and CDR2 sequences are GTSNPN and SVGIG (reference sequence). The V and J ends lost 0 bases and 0 bases respectively, with 3 bases between them. The DNA for the CDR3 is TGTGCCTGGAGTGTCCACTCTGGAAACACCATATATTTT. Protein product: CAWSVHSGNTIYF.

This chain connects TRBV10-3 to TRBJ2-1, with D perhaps matching TRBD1 (7 bases). V lost 8 bases and J 5 bases, leaving 13 bases between the germline ends. Germline values: CDR1 ENHRY, CDR2 SYGVKD. The CDR3 runs 13 residues. CDR3 residues: CAIAGQFNNEQFF. The CDR3 bases are TGTGCCATCGCGGGACAGTTTAACAATGAGCAGTTCTTC.

For this clone: This CDR3 is also generated by other DNA sequences in the sample. This chain links TRBV7-2 with TRBJ2-1; no firm D call. The V end lost 0 bases, the J end lost 3 bases, and 6 bases lay between the germline ends. Germline V gene lookup returns CDR1 SGHTA and CDR2 FQGNSA. The CDR3 contains 14 residues. In DNA, the CDR3 is TGTGCCAGCAGCTTAGCGGGAAACTACAATGAGCAGTTCTTC. Its protein product is CASSLAGNYNEQFF. Variable domain in full (rest from reference TRBV7-2 and TRBJ2-1): GAGVSQSPSNKVTEKGKDVELRCDPISGHTALYWYRQSLGQGLEFLIYFQGNSAPDKSGLPSDRFSAERTGGSVSTLTIQRTQQEDSAVYLCASSLAGNYNEQFFGPGTRLTVL.

The V and J genes are TRBV19 and TRBJ1-2; D is unclear. The germline V and J ends were trimmed by 10 bases and 4 bases, with 7 bases remaining between them. Per the germline V gene, CDR1 is LNHDA and CDR2 is SQIVND (reference sequence). The CDR3 loop spans 10 amino acids. CDR3: CATAFYGYTF. The CDR3 DNA reads as TGTGCCACCGCATTCTATGGCTACACCTTC. Using reference TRBV19 and TRBJ1-2 for the parts outside the CDR3, the full variable domain is DGGITQSPKYLFRKEGQNVTLSCEQNLNHDAMYWYRQDPGQGLRLIYYSQIVNDFQKGDIAEGYSVSREKKESFPLTVTSAQKNPTAFYLCATAFYGYTFGSGTRLTVV.

J is TRBJ2-6 and V is TRBV11-2; D is uncertain. Trimming cost V 0 bases and J 2 bases, with 8 bases left between them. The CDR3 is made up of 16 amino acids. CDR1 SGHAT and CDR2 FQNNGV come from the germline V gene. The CDR3: CASSLDSWAGANVLTF. The CDR3 DNA is TGTGCCAGCAGCTTAGATTCTTGGGCTGGGGCCAACGTCCTGACTTTC.